Listed here is a single T cell receptor beta chain. Its matching antigen is unknown. These data originate in a study of cytomegalovirus exposure and HLA in healthy donors. Findings and limits, study-wide: Using the classifier, cytomegalovirus status was reportedly diagnosed with high specificity and sensitivity. Later on, a genetic analysis was performed. It linked a missense variant in DCLRE1C with V- and J-gene trimming of TCR beta.

The germline CDR1 and CDR2 sequences are KGHSH and LQKENI. This CDR3 is built from 13 residues. V gave up 4 bases and J gave up 10 bases, with 11 bases separating them. PCR involved 60 Vbeta and 13 Jbeta primers. The method was immunoSEQ multiplex PCR; TCRdb's version includes in-frame clones alone and lacks a portion of them. The sample lists 150,000 or so clones, around 79% occurring once. The genes are TRBV18 and TRBJ1-6; D call uncertain. The sequence came from a woman in her 40s in good health and CMV-seronegative. Sequencing was carried out using PBMCs. DNA of the CDR3: TGTGCCAGCTCACGAGGCGGTGGGTCACCCCTCCACTTT. Protein sequence: CASSRGGGSPLHF.